This T cell receptor (beta chain) was sequenced for a study of cytomegalovirus exposure and HLA in healthy donors. As for the study in general: Previous work identified 120 million or so unique TCR beta sequences from about 179 million T cells. The study's findings and limits: A missense variant in DCLRE1C was later tied to TCR beta V- and J-gene trimming. Presence/absence comparisons presumed near-even sequencing depth among donors. The study flagged around 160 TCR beta chains as cytomegalovirus-associated.

Deletions cut 5 bases from V and 0 bases from J, with 12 bases between. This CDR3 region has 15 residues. Germline V gene lookup returns CDR1 SGHRS and CDR2 YFSETQ. PCR involved 60 Vbeta and 13 Jbeta primers. Assay: immunoSEQ multiplex PCR; the TCRdb copy retains only in-frame clones and omits some. This sample has approximately 92,000 clones, with roughly 80% found just once. Comments on this clone: Its antigen remains unidentified.

The sequence derives from a man in his forties or fifties in good health and CMV-seropositive. Sample: PBMCs. J is TRBJ2-1 and V is TRBV5-1; TRBD1 might be the D (5 bases). Written as DNA, the CDR3 is TGCGCCAGCAGGCAGGGTGTTGTCTCCTACAATGAGCAGTTCTTC. It codes for CASRQGVVSYNEQFF.